Presented here are 22 T cell receptor beta chains from one specimen sequenced in a study of blood T cell repertoires in COVID-19. The repertoire was sequenced with immunoSEQ multiplex PCR; TCRdb's copy has only in-frame clones and lacks some. This sample has 450,000 or so clones, with 89% found just once. What was sequenced was peripheral blood. These receptors were obtained from a woman aged 40 to 55 with COVID-19, enrolled during active disease.

The chain combines TRBV2 with TRBJ2-3, with TRBD2 identical over 7 bases. The V gene end was trimmed by 6 bases and the J gene end by 4 bases; junction bases not matched to a gene: 7. Germline V gives CDR1 SNHLY, CDR2 FYNNEI. The CDR3 runs to 14 residues. This CDR3 reads CASSVYGRADTQYF. The CDR3 region has the DNA TGTGCCAGCAGCGTATATGGGAGGGCAGATACGCAGTATTTT.

The V gene is TRBV28, the J gene TRBJ2-3, with D perhaps TRBD1 (5 bases). The CDR3 is 15 amino acids. The V end lost 5 bases, the J end lost 0 bases, and 12 bases lay between the germline ends. CDR1 and CDR2 from the germline V gene are MDHEN and SYDVKM. CDR3 sequence (DNA): TGTGCCAGCAGTCCGGACACATCTAGCACAGATACGCAGTATTTT. Protein product: CASSPDTSSTDTQYF.

The genes are TRBV30 and TRBJ1-6; weak D call: TRBD1 (5 bases). V lost 5 bases to trimming and J lost 2 bases, with 13 bases between them. The CDR3 sequence is 15 residues long. Germline CDR1 and CDR2: GTSNPN and SVGIG (reference sequence). The CDR3 DNA reads TGTGCCTGGGGGCTCCAGGGCACCTATAATTCACCCCTCCACTTT. This gives the protein CAWGLQGTYNSPLHF.

The DNA of the CDR3 is TGTGCCAGCAGCTTAGGACAGACCTACGAGCAGTACTTC. Amino acids: CASSLGQTYEQYF. The chain has TRBV11-2 and TRBJ2-7; possibly TRBD1 for D (5 bases). The germline V gene encodes CDR1 SGHAT and CDR2 FQNNGV. Trimming stripped 1 base from V and 2 bases from J, with 6 bases between. The CDR3 length is 13 residues.

The V gene is TRBV28, the J gene TRBJ2-5; D is perhaps TRBD1 (6 bases). The CDR3 length is 15 residues. The ends were cut back, 4 bases at V and 2 bases at J, with 14 bases in the middle. Germline assignment: CDR1 MDHEN and CDR2 SYDVKM. CDR3 in DNA: TGTGCCAGCAGTTCGCGGACAGTACCTCAAGAGACCCAGTACTTC. It encodes CASSSRTVPQETQYF.

The chain is built from TRBV5-8 and TRBJ2-7; D is ambiguous. Trimming removed 0 bases from V and 6 bases from J, with 13 bases in between. The CDR3 is 14 residues long. Looked up from germline, CDR1 is SGHTS and CDR2 is YDEGEE. CDR3: CASSLARLSTEQYF. The CDR3 nucleotides read TGTGCCAGCAGCTTGGCCCGACTTTCTACCGAGCAGTACTTC.

The rearrangement links TRBV3-1 (or the pseudogene TRBV3-2) to TRBJ1-5; D remains unclear. Trimming left V 4 bases short and J 2 bases short, with 27 bases between. The CDR3 runs to 20 residues. Germline V CDR1 and CDR2: LGHDT, YNNKEL (reference sequence). As DNA, the CDR3 is TGTGCCAGCAGCCGAAGTGAGCTAAAAGCCCCACCATTTGGCAATCAGCCCCAGCATTTT. Protein product: CASSRSELKAPPFGNQPQHF.

The rearrangement links TRBV27 to TRBJ2-7, with TRBD2 identical over 7 bases. The CDR3 totals 14 residues. Germline-derived CDR1 and CDR2 are MNHEY and SMNVEV (reference sequence). The ends lost 6 bases at V and 2 bases at J; junction bases unmatched: 7. CDR3 DNA: TGTGCCAGCAGCTTTTTGGGAGGGCCCTACGAGCAGTACTTC. Translation gives CASSFLGGPYEQYF.

The chain links TRBV5-1 to TRBJ1-5; D is undetermined. The CDR3 totals 14 residues. Germline assignment: CDR1 SGHRS and CDR2 YFSETQ. The V end was cut by 3 bases, the J end by 5 bases, with 12 bases between. The chain's CDR3 is CASSSGPGDQPQHF. In nucleotides, the CDR3 is TGCGCCAGCAGCTCCGGACCGGGAGATCAGCCCCAGCATTTT.

This chain connects TRBV7-2 to TRBJ2-5, with TRBD2 identical over 7 bases. CDR3 size: 14 residues. V dropped 4 bases and J dropped 3; count of bases not matched to a gene: 5. The V gene's germline CDR1 is SGHTA and CDR2 FQGNSA. The CDR3 is CASSSSAGKETQYF. CDR3 coding DNA: TGTGCCAGCAGCTCGTCAGCGGGAAAAGAGACCCAGTACTTC.

V gene TRBV10-3 combines with J gene TRBJ1-1; D remains unclear. The CDR3 length is 13 residues. CDR1 and CDR2 (germline): ENHRY, SYGVKD. The germline V and J ends were trimmed by 2 bases and 1 base, with 5 bases remaining between them. DNA of the CDR3: TGTGCCATCAGTGAGACAGCGAACACTGAAGCTTTCTTT. Translation gives CAISETANTEAFF.

V usage is TRBV27 and J usage is TRBJ1-5, with D perhaps TRBD1 (6 bases). V gave up 1 base and J gave up 5 bases, with 12 bases separating them. Germline CDR1 reads MNHEY; CDR2 reads SMNVEV (reference sequence). The CDR3 is 15 amino acids. The CDR3 here is CASSLYRERHQPQHF. In nucleotides, the CDR3 is TGTGCCAGCAGTTTATACAGGGAGAGGCATCAGCCCCAGCATTTT.

Comments on this clone: This sample also contains other DNA sequences that code for the same CDR3. The genes are TRBV28 and TRBJ1-3, with D possibly TRBD1 on 5 matching bases. Trimming took off 5 bases at V and 0 bases at J, with 5 bases between the two ends. The CDR3 length is 13 residues. CDR1 is MDHEN and CDR2 is SYDVKM in the germline V gene. The CDR3, as DNA: TGTGCCAGCAGTAGGGGCTCTGGAAACACCATATATTTT. Protein product: CASSRGSGNTIYF.

The V call is TRBV13, the J call TRBJ2-7; 9 bases are a match to TRBD2. V shed 4 bases and J 3 bases; nucleotides not matched to a gene: 13. The CDR3 runs to 17 residues. Germline V lookup: CDR1 PRHDT, CDR2 FYEKMQ (reference sequence). The CDR3 loop reads CASSSRTGTSRNYEQYF. The CDR3 DNA is TGTGCCAGCAGCTCCCGTACCGGGACTAGCCGAAACTACGAGCAGTACTTC.

The chain joins TRBV5-5 to TRBJ2-1; 11 bases map to TRBD2. CDR3 length: 18 residues. Germline values: CDR1 SGHKS, CDR2 YYEKEE (reference sequence). V was pared by 1 base and J by 9 bases, with 15 bases of the junction left unmatched. The CDR3 bases are TGTGCCAGCAGCTTGAGGACTAGCGGGCATCTTAGTCGTACTGAGCAGTTCTTC. This sequence encodes CASSLRTSGHLSRTEQFF. Filled out from reference TRBV5-5 and TRBJ2-1, the complete variable domain reads DAGVTQSPTHLIKTRGQQVTLRCSPISGHKSVSWYQQVLGQGPQFIFQYYEKEERGRGNFPDRFSARQFPNYSSELNVNALLLGDSALYLCASSLRTSGHLSRTEQFFGPGTRLTVL.

The V gene is TRBV6-5, the J gene TRBJ2-3; D may be TRBD1 (5 bases). V was trimmed by 6 bases and J by 4 bases, leaving 14 bases between them. The CDR3 loop spans 14 amino acids. Germline V gene lookup returns CDR1 MNHEY and CDR2 SVGAGI. The CDR3 coding sequence is TGTGCCAGCAGAACGACAGCCTTGGCAGATACGCAGTATTTT. It translates to CASRTTALADTQYF.

The rearrangement uses TRBV19 and TRBJ2-4; 10 bases match TRBD1. Germline lookup yields CDR1 LNHDA and CDR2 SQIVND (reference sequence). With V trimmed by 1 base and J by 0 bases, 12 bases remained unmatched. The CDR3 has 20 residues. The CDR3 sequence: CASSIGGDRGRTLAKNIQYF. CDR3 nucleotide sequence: TGTGCCAGTAGTATAGGAGGCGACAGGGGGCGAACACTAGCCAAAAACATTCAGTACTTC.

The rearrangement joins TRBV6-5 to TRBJ1-1; possible D gene TRBD1, 6 bases. Trimming took 5 bases from V and 6 from J, leaving 19 bases between them. The CDR3 loop spans 15 amino acids. CDR1 is MNHEY and CDR2 is SVGAGI in the germline V gene. Here the CDR3 DNA reads TGTGCCAGCAGTAGGACAGTAGGGCGGACCGCTGAAGCTTTCTTT. It encodes CASSRTVGRTAEAFF.

The rearrangement uses TRBV27 and TRBJ1-5; D uncertain. The CDR3 spans 12 residues. Germline CDR1 and CDR2: MNHEY and SMNVEV (reference sequence). Between the trimmed V and J ends, which lost 8 bases and 7 bases, there was a span of 12 bases. The CDR3 DNA reads TGTGCCAGCGGGAGACCGGGACAGCCCCAGCATTTT. Amino acids: CASGRPGQPQHF.

The chain combines TRBV27 with TRBJ2-4; the match to TRBD2 covers 13 bases. This CDR3 has 18 amino acids. V was pared by 4 bases and J by 0 bases, with 6 bases of the junction left unmatched. CDR1 MNHEY and CDR2 SMNVEV come from the germline V gene (reference sequence). The chain's CDR3 is CASSSGLAGQLAKNIQYF. The CDR3 DNA sequence: TGTGCCAGCAGTTCGGGACTAGCGGGACAACTAGCCAAAAACATTCAGTACTTC.

This sequence joins TRBV11-3 and TRBJ2-1; 8 bases align to TRBD2. The CDR3 has 17 residues. With 4 bases clipped from V and 4 bases from J, the junction kept 12 bases outside the gene matches. Germline assignment: CDR1 SGHNT and CDR2 YENEEA. The CDR3 coding sequence is TGTGCCAGCAGCTCTTCTCCGCGGGAGCGGGGGTACAATGAGCAGTTCTTC. Amino acids: CASSSSPRERGYNEQFF.

This clone appeared a single time. The genes are TRBV28 and TRBJ1-4; TRBD1 aligns across 7 bases. Germline V lookup: CDR1 MDHEN, CDR2 SYDVKM. The trim removed 8 bases at V and 5 bases at J, leaving 5 bases unmatched. This CDR3 spans 13 amino acids. As DNA, the CDR3 is TGTGCCAGCTCCAGGGGGACAAATGAAAAACTGTTTTTT. Its translation: CASSRGTNEKLFF.